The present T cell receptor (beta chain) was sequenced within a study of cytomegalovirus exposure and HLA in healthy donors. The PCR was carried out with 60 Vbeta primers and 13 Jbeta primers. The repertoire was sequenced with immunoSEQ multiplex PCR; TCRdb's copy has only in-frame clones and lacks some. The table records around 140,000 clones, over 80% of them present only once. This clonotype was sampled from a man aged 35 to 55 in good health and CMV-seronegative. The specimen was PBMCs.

The CDR3 reads CASSAPGTQNSPLHF. For the CDR3, the DNA is TGTGCCAGCAGCGCCCCCGGGACACAAAATTCACCCCTCCACTTT. The V gene is TRBV9, the J gene TRBJ1-6; the D gene is possibly TRBD1 (6 bases). V lost 3 bases to trimming and J lost 7 bases, with 14 bases between them. CDR1 is SGDLS, CDR2 YYNGEE, per germline. The CDR3 runs 15 residues. Filled out from reference TRBV9 and TRBJ1-6, the complete variable domain reads DSGVTQTPKHLITATGQRVTLRCSPRSGDLSVYWYQQSLDQGLQFLIQYYNGEERAKGNILERFSAQQFPDLHSELNLSSLELGDSALYFCASSAPGTQNSPLHFGNGTRLTVT.